This TCR beta chain was retrieved from a study of blood T cell repertoires in COVID-19. The repertoire was sequenced with immunoSEQ multiplex PCR; TCRdb's copy has only in-frame clones and lacks some. The profile shows a few hundred thousand clones, more than 80% of them singletons. The CDR3 length is 19 residues. Between the trimmed V and J ends, which lost 1 base and 6 bases, there was a span of 25 bases. The germline V gene encodes CDR1 SGHVS and CDR2 FQNEAQ. Grouping used clinical history reported by participants in a survey and questionnaire. Each recovered donor of Cohort 3 presented with two negative PCRs, clearance, or symptom resolution.

The V and J genes are TRBV7-8 and TRBJ1-5; maybe TRBD1 (5 bases). Sequenced material: PBMCs or T cells enriched from blood (not recorded which). The receptor's source is a man in his late teens or twenties who had recovered from COVID-19. CDR3 loop: CASSLGGTTGRQIGQPQHF. DNA of the CDR3: TGTGCCAGCAGCTTAGGTGGGACTACCGGGCGGCAGATTGGTCAGCCCCAGCATTTT.